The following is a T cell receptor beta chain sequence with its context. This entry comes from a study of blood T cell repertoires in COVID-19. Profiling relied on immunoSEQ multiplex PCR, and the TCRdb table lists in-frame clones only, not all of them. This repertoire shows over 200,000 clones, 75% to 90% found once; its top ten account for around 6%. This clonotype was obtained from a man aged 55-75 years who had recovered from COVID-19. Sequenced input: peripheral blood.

CDR3 bases: TGTGCCAGCAGCTTCCCCCTAGCGGGAGGGCTTGACGAGCAGTACTTC. Translating gives CASSFPLAGGLDEQYF. This chain joins TRBV5-5 and TRBJ2-7; TRBD2 matches at 12 bases. Trimming took 2 bases from V and 5 from J; bases not matched to a gene: 8. CDR1 is SGHKS and CDR2 is YYEKEE in the germline V gene (reference sequence). There are 16 residues in the CDR3.